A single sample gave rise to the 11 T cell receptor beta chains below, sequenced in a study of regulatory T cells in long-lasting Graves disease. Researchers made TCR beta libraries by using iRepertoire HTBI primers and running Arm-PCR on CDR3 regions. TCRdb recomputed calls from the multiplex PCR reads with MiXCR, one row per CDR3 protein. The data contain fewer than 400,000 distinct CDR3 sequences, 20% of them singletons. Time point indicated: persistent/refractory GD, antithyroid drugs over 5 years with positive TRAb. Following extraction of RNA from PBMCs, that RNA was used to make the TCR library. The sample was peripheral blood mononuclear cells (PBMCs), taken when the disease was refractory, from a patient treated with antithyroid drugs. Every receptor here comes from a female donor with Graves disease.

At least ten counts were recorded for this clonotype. The CDR3 DNA reads as TGTGCCAGCAGTTTAACACAGGGACCCCAAGAGACCCAGTACTTC. Its translation is CASSLTQGPQETQYF. This chain joins TRBV28 and TRBJ2-5; possible D gene TRBD1, 6 bases. Germline CDR1 reads MDHEN; CDR2 reads SYDVKM. The CDR3 totals 15 residues. V was clipped by 2 bases and J by 1 base, with 11 bases between them.

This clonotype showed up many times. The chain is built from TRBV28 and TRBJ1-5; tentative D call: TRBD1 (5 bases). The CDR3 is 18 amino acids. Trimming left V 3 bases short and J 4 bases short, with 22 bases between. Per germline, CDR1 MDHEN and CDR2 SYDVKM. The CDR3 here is CASSFFGGGWQINQPQHF. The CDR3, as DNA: TGTGCCAGCAGTTTTTTTGGGGGGGGGTGGCAGATTAATCAGCCCCAGCATTTT.

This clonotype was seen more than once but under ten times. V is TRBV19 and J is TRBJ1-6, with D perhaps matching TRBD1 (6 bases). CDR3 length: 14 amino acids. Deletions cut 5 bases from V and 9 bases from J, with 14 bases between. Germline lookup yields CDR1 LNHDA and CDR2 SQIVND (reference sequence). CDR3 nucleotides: TGTGCCAGTAGTCCCCAGGGGTCGGTTTCACCCCTCCACTTT. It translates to CASSPQGSVSPLHF.

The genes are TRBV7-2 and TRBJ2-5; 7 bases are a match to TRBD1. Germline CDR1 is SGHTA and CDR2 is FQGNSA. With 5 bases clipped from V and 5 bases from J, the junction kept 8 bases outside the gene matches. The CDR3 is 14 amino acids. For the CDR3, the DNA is TGTGCCAGCAGCATGACAGGGTCGTTGGAGACCCAGTACTTC. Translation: CASSMTGSLETQYF.

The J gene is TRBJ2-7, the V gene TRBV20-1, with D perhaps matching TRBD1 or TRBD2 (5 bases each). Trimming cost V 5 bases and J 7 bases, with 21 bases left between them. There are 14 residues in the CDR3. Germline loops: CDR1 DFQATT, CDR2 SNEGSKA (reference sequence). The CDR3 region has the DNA TGCAGTGCTCCACGGATCCAGGGAGCGGAAGAGCAGTACTTC. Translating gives CSAPRIQGAEEQYF.

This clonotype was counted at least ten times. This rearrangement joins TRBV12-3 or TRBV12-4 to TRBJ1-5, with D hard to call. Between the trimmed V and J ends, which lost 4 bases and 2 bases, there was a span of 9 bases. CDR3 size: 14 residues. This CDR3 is CASSWSMGNQPQHF. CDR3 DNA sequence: TGTGCCAGCAGTTGGTCGATGGGCAATCAGCCCCAGCATTTT.

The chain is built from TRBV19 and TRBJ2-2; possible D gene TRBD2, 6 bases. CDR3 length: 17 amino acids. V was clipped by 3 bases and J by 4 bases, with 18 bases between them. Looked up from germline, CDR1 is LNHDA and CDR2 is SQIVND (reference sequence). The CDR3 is CASSMLGGTRSTGELFF. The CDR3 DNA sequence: TGTGCCAGTAGTATGCTGGGGGGAACCCGGAGCACCGGGGAGCTGTTTTTT.

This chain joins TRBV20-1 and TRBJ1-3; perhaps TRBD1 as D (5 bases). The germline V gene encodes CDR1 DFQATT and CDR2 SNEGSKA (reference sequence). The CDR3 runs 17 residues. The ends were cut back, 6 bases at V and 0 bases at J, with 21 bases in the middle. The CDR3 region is CSATKRGTPSSGNTIYF. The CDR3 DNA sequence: TGCAGTGCCACAAAAAGGGGAACACCCTCCTCTGGAAACACCATATATTTT.

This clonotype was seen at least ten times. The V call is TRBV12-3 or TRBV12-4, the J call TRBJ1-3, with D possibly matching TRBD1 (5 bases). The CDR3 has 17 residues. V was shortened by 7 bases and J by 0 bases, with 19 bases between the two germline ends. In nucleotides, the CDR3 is TGTGCCAGCAACAACGACATCGGGGCACGCTCTGGAAACACCATATATTTT. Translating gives CASNNDIGARSGNTIYF.

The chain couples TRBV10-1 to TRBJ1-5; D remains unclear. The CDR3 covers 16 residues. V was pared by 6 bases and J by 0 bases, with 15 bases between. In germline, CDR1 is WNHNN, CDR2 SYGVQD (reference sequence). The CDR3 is CASRDRRKDSNQPQHF. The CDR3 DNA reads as TGCGCCAGCAGAGACCGGAGGAAGGATAGCAATCAGCCCCAGCATTTT.

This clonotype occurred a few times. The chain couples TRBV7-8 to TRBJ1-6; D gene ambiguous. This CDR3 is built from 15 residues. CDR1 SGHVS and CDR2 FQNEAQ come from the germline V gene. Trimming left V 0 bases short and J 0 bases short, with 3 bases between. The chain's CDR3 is CASSLASSYNSPLHF. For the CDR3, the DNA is TGTGCCAGCAGCTTAGCGTCCTCCTATAATTCACCCCTCCACTTT.